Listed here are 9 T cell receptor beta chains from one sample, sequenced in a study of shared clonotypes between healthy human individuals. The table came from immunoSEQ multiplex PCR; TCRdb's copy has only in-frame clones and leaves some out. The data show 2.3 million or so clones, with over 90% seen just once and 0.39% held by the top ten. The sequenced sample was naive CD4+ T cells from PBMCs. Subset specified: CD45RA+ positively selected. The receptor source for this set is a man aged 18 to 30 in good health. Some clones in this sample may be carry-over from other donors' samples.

The CDR3 loop reads CASSQGWTRGGHEQFF. CDR3 bases: TGCGCCAGCAGCCAAGGGTGGACTAGGGGCGGACATGAGCAGTTCTTC. The rearrangement links TRBV4-1 to TRBJ2-1; 7 nucleotides align to TRBD2. In germline, CDR1 is MGHRA, CDR2 YSYEKL. V lost 1 base, J lost 8 bases, and 11 bases stayed unmatched. The CDR3 is 16 residues long.

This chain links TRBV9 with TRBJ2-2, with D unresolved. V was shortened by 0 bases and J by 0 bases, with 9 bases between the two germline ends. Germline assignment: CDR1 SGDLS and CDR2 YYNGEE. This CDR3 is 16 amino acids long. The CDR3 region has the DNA TGTGCCAGCAGCGTAGCAAACACCCCGAACACCGGGGAGCTGTTTTTT. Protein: CASSVANTPNTGELFF. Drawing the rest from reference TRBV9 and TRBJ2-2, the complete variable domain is DSGVTQTPKHLITATGQRVTLRCSPRSGDLSVYWYQQSLDQGLQFLIQYYNGEERAKGNILERFSAQQFPDLHSELNLSSLELGDSALYFCASSVANTPNTGELFFGEGSRLTVL.

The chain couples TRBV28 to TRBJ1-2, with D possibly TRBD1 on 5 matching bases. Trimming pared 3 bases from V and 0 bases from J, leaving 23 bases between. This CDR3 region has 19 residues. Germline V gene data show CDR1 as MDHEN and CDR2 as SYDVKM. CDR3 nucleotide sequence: TGTGCCAGCAGTTTTTACAGGCTTTACAAAAACTTAGCTAACTATGGCTACACCTTC. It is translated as CASSFYRLYKNLANYGYTF.

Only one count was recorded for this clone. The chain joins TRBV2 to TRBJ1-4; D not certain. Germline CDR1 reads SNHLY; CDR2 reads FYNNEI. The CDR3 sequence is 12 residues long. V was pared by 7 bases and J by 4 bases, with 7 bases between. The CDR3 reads CASNQVNEKLFF. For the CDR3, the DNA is TGTGCCAGCAACCAGGTTAATGAAAAACTGTTTTTT.

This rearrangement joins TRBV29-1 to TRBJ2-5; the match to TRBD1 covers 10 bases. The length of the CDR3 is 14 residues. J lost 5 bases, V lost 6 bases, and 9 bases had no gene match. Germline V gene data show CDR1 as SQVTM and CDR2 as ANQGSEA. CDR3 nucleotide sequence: TGCAGCGTATTTCGGACAGGGGGAACGGAGACCCAGTACTTC. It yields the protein CSVFRTGGTETQYF.

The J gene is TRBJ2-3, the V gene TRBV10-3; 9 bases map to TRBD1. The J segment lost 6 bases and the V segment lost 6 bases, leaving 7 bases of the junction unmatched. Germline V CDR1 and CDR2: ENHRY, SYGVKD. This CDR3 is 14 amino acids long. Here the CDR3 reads CAIRGQGVGDTQYF. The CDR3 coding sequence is TGTGCCATCAGGGGACAGGGAGTAGGGGATACGCAGTATTTT.

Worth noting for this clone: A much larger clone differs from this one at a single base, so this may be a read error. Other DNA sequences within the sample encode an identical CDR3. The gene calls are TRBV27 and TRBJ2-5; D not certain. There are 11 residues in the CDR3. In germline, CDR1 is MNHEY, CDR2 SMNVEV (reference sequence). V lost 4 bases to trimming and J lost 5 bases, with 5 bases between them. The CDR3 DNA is TGTGCCAGCAGTTCCGGGGAGACCCAGTACTTC. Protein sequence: CASSSGETQYF.

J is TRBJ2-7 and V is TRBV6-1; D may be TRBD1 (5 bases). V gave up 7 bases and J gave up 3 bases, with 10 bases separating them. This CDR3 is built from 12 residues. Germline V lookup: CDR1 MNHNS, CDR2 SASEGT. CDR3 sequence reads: CASTRQNYEQYF. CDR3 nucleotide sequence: TGTGCCAGCACCCGACAGAACTACGAGCAGTACTTC.

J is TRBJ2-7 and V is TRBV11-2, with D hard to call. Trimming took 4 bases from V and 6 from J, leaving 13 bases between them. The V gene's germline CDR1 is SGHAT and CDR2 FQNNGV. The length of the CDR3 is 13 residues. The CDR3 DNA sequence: TGTGCCAGCAGCTACCGGTGGTCGGGCGAGCAGTACTTC. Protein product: CASSYRWSGEQYF.